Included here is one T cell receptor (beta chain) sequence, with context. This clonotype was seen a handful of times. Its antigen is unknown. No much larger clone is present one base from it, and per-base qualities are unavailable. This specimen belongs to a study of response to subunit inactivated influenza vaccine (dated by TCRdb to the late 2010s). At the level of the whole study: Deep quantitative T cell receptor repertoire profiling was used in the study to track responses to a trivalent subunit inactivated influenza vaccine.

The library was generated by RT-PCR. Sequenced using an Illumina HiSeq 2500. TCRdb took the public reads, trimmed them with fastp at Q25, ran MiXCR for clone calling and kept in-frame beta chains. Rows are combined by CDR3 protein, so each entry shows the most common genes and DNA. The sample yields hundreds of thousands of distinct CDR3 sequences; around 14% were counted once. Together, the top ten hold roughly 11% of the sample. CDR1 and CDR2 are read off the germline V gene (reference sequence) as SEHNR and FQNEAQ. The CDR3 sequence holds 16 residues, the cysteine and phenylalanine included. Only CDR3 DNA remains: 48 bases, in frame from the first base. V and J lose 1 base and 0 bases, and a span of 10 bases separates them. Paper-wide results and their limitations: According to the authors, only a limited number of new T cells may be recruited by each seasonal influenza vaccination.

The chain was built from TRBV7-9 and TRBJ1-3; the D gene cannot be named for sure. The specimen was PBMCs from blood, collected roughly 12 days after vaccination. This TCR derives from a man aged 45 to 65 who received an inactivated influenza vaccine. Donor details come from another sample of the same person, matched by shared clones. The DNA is TGTGCCAGCAGCTTAGTGCAGATCCTCTCTGGAAACACCATATATTTT. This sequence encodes CASSLVQILSGNTIYF.